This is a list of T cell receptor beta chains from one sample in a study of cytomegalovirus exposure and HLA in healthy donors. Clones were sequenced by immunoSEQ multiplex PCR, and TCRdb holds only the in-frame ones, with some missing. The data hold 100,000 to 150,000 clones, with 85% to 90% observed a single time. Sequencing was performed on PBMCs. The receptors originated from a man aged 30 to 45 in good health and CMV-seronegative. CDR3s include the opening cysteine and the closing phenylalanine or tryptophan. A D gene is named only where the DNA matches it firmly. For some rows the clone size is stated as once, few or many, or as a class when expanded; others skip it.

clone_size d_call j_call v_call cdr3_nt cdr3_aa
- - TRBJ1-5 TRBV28 TGTGCCAGCACCGGGCGGGGGTCTAGAAATCAGCCCCAGCATTTT CASTGRGSRNQPQHF
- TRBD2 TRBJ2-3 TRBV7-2 TGTGCCAGCAGCTTAGGGCGGGGGGGCCCCGATACGCAGTATTTT CASSLGRGGPDTQYF
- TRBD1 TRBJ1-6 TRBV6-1 TGTGCCAGCAGGGACCTACAGGGGGCAGATTCACCCCTCCACTTT CASRDLQGADSPLHF
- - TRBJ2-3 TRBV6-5 TGTGCCAGCACCACAGGGGATACGCAGTATTTT CASTTGDTQYF
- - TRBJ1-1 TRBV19 TGTGCCAGTAGTACTCTCGGGGCGGGGGAAACTGAAGCTTTCTTT CASSTLGAGETEAFF
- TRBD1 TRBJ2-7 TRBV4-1 TGCGCCAGCAGCCAGACGCAGGGGGCGGTGTACGAGCAGTACTTC CASSQTQGAVYEQYF
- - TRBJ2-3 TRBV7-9 TGTGCCAGCAGCTTAGCGCAGGGTGGCACAGATACGCAGTATTTT CASSLAQGGTDTQYF
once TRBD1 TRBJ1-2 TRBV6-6 TGTGCCAGCAGCTGGGACAGGACCGATGGCTACACCTTC CASSWDRTDGYTF
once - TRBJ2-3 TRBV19 TGTGCCAAATATGTGTCCCCGGATACGCAGTATTTT CAKYVSPDTQYF
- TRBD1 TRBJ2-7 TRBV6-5 TGTGCCAGCAGTTATGGGACAGGGGACGAGCAGTACTTC CASSYGTGDEQYF
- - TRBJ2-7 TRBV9 TGTGCCAGCAGCGTAGGTGGGGGGACCTCCTACGAGCAGTACTTC CASSVGGGTSYEQYF
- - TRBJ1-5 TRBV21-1 TGTGCCAGCAAACGGGGGATAATACATAGCAATCAGCCCCAGCATTTT CASKRGIIHSNQPQHF
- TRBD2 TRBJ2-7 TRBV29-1 TGCAGCGCCCTAGCGGGGTCGAACCACGAGCAGTACTTC CSALAGSNHEQYF
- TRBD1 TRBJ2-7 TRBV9 TGTGCCAGCAGCGGGGGGGGGACAGGGTTTTACGAGCAGTACTTC CASSGGGTGFYEQYF
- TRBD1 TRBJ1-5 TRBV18 TGTGCCAGCTCAGCCGGACAGGGGGCAGGCAATCAGCCCCAGCATTTT CASSAGQGAGNQPQHF
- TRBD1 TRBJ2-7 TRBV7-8 TGTGCCAGCAGCTTAGAAGCACCGGGACAGGGGTTCGAGCAGTACTTC CASSLEAPGQGFEQYF
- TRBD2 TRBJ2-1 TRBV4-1 TGCGCCAGCAGCCAGGGAGGACTAGCCCGCGTGGATGAGCAGTTCTTC CASSQGGLARVDEQFF
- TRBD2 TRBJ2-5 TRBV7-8 TGTGCCAGCAGCCGAAGCGGGGGGGCTGTAAAGACCCAGTACTTC CASSRSGGAVKTQYF
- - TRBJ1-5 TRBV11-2 TGTGCCAGCAGCTTAGCGGGGGGCGCAAATCAGCCCCAGCATTTT CASSLAGGANQPQHF
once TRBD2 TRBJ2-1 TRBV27 TGTGCCAGCAGTTCCCCCCAGCGGGGGTTTGGTGAGCAGTTCTTC CASSSPQRGFGEQFF
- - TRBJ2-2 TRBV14 TGTGCCAGCAGCCATCGGCGGCAGGGGCGGAATACCGGGGAGCTGTTTTTT CASSHRRQGRNTGELFF
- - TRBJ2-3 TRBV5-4 TGTGCCAGCAACCTTGGCGGGACGGCACTCACAGATACGCAGTATTTT CASNLGGTALTDTQYF
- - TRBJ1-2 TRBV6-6 TGTGCCAGCAGTTACTCTCCAGGAGGCTATGGCTACACCTTC CASSYSPGGYGYTF
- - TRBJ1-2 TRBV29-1 TGCAGCGTTGTGGGGAAGACGGGGGGACCCCTCGATGGCTACACCTTC CSVVGKTGGPLDGYTF
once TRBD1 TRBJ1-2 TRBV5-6 TGTGCCAGCAGCTTGGGGACAGGCATCGACTCCTATGGCTACACCTTC CASSLGTGIDSYGYTF